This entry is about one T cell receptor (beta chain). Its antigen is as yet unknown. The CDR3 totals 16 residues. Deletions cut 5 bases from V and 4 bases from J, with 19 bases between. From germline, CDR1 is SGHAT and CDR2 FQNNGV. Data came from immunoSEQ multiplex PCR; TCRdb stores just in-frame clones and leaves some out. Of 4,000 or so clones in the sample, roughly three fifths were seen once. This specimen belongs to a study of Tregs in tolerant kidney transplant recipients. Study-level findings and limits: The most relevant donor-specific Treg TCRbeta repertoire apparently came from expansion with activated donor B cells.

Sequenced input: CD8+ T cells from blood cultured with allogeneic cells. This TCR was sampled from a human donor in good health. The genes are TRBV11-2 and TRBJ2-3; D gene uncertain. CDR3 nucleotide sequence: TGTGCCAGCAGCGCAAAGGTCCACCATCAAGCAGATACGCAGTATTTT. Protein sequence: CASSAKVHHQADTQYF.